This T cell receptor (beta chain) was retrieved from a study of T cell responses to AZD1222 COVID-19 vaccine. CDR1 MNHEY and CDR2 SVGEGT come from the germline V gene. The germline V and J ends were trimmed by 5 bases and 3 bases, with 23 bases remaining between them. The CDR3 runs to 18 residues. The study, taken as a whole, reports: Repertoire sampling occurred only after the peak T cell response. Seropositive AZD1222 recipients at baseline numbered only 5 to 7. Spike-specific TCR breadth rose after two AZD1222 doses, and depth rose as well.

Sequencing used immunoSEQ multiplex PCR; TCRdb keeps in-frame clones, though not all of them. The sample shows about 93,000 clones, roughly nine tenths of them seen only once. A note on this clone: Its antigen is undetermined.

This chain connects TRBV6-2 or TRBV6-3 to TRBJ1-5; TRBD1 is a possible D gene (6 bases). Sequences were derived from peripheral blood, sampled 28 days after the second AZD1222 dose. This sequence was found in an adult who received the AZD1222 COVID-19 vaccine. The CDR3 region is CASSPFRAGQNSNQPQHF. The DNA for the CDR3 is TGTGCCAGCAGTCCCTTTCGCGCCGGACAGAATTCCAATCAGCCCCAGCATTTT.